This T cell receptor (beta chain) was documented in a study of radiotherapy plus CTLA-4 blockade in lung cancer. Study outcomes and limitations: Reports identified early blood T cell clone dynamics, with interferon-beta, as the best response predictor.

Focal radiation was given together with CTLA-4 blockade (ipilimumab) to patients with chemo-refractory metastatic non-small-cell lung cancer. About this clone: Its antigen remains unknown.

Some clones are missing from TCRdb's copy, which holds only in-frame ones; the method was immunoSEQ multiplex PCR. Of about 97,000 clones in the sample, roughly 79% were seen once. Germline V gene sequence: CDR1 SSHAT, CDR2 FNYEAQ (reference sequence). The CDR3 length is 15 residues. Trimming removed 0 bases from V and 6 bases from J, with 11 bases in between. Material: peripheral blood, obtained from a patient treated with radiotherapy plus ipilimumab. The sequence derives from a human donor with non-small cell lung cancer who had a partial response to radiotherapy plus ipilimumab. Some clones in this sample may be carry-over from other donors' samples. The rearrangement uses TRBV7-7 and TRBJ2-2, with D tentatively TRBD1 (5 bases). CDR3 residues: CASSLARVPPGELFF. The CDR3 nucleotides read TGTGCCAGCAGCTTAGCCAGGGTTCCTCCCGGGGAGCTGTTTTTT.